This section outlines one T cell receptor beta chain sequence together with its context. No antigen is known for it. This sample also contains other DNA sequences that code for the same CDR3. The naive CD8 subset, CD45RO-negative cells positively selected for CCR7, excluded terminally differentiated effector memory CD45RA+ cells. These data come from a study of shared clonotypes between healthy human individuals. Study at large: Three plates were used per donor for CD4 naive, three for CD4 memory, two for CD8 naive and one for CD8 memory.

The CDR3 runs to 13 residues. Trimming stripped 0 bases from V and 5 bases from J, with 8 bases between. Germline CDR1 reads SGHDT; CDR2 reads YYEEEE. The study, taken as a whole, reports: Naive CD4 clonotypes overlapped across a handful of donors at around 5%. Compared with memory subsets, naive subsets generally had larger estimated richness.

DNA at roughly 0.2 ug, 25,000 to 35,000 T cell genomes, went into sorted-subset replicate PCRs. This table comes from immunoSEQ multiplex PCR, and its TCRdb copy is limited to in-frame clones, with some not included. The profile shows about 1.9 million clones, 85% to 95% of them singletons. The chain is built from TRBV5-6 and TRBJ1-2; D possibly corresponds to TRBD1 (6 bases). This clonotype originated in a man aged 18 to 29 in good health. Some clones in this sample may be carry-over from other donors' samples. Material for sequencing was naive CD8+ T cells from PBMCs. CDR3 nucleotides: TGTGCCAGCAGCTTGGAAGGGGGGTATGGCTACACCTTC. Its translation is CASSLEGGYGYTF.